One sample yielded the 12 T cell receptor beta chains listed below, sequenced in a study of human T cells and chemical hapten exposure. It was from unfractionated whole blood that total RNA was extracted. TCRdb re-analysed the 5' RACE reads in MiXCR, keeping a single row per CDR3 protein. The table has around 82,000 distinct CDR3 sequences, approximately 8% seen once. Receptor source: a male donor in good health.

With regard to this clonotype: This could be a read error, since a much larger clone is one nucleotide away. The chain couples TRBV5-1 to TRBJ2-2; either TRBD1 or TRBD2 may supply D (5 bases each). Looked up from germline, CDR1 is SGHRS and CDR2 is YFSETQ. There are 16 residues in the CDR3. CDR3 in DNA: TGCGCCAGCAGCCCCGGCCGGGGTTTTGGGACCGGGGAGCCGTTTTTT. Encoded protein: CASSPGRGFGTGEPFF.

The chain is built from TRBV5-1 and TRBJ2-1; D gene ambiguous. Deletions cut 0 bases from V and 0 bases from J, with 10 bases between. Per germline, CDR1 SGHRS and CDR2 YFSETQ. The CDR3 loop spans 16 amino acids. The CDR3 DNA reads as TGCGCCAGCAGCTTGGCCATGACACCCTCCTACAATGAGCAGTTCTTC. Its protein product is CASSLAMTPSYNEQFF.

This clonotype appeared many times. CDR3 in amino acids: CSAVDYNEQFF. CDR3 nucleotides: TGCAGTGCCGTGGACTACAATGAGCAGTTCTTC. V gene TRBV20-1 combines with J gene TRBJ2-1; D uncertain. The CDR3 has 11 amino acids. The V gene's germline CDR1 is DFQATT and CDR2 SNEGSKA (reference sequence). V was pared by 6 bases and J by 3 bases, with 6 bases between.

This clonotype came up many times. The CDR3 here is CASSQIGPTSNEQYF. CDR3 nucleotides: TGCGCCAGCAGCCAAATAGGACCGACTAGTAACGAGCAGTACTTC. The gene calls are TRBV4-1 and TRBJ2-7, with D perhaps TRBD2 (6 bases). This CDR3 comprises 15 residues. V lost 2 bases and J lost 5, with 16 bases in between. Germline V lookup: CDR1 MGHRA, CDR2 YSYEKL.

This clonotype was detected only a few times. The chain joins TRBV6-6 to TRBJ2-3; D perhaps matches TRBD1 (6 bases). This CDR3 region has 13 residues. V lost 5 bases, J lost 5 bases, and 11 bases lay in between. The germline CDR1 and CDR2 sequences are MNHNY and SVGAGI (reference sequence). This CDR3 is CASSAGDGDTQYF. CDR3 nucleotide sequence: TGTGCCAGCAGTGCAGGGGACGGAGATACGCAGTATTTT.

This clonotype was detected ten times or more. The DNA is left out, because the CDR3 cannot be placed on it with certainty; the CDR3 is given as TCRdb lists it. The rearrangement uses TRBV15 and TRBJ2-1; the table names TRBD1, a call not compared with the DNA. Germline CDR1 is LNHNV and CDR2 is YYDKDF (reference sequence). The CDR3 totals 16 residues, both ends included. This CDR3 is CATSREWGGGSTETFF.

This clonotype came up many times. In DNA form, the CDR3 reads TGTGCCAGCAGCTTGAGGGACATCACCGTCTCTGGAAACACCATATATTTT. Its translation: CASSLRDITVSGNTIYF. The rearrangement joins TRBV7-2 to TRBJ1-3, with D possibly TRBD1 on 6 matching bases. There are 17 residues in the CDR3. Germline loops: CDR1 SGHTA, CDR2 FQGNSA. V was cut by 3 bases and J by 0 bases, with 15 bases left in between.

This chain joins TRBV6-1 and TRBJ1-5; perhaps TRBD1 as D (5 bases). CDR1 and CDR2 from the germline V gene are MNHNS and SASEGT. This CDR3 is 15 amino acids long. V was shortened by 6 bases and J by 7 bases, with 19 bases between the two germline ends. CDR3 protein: CASSYRRGSTQPQHF. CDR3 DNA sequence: TGTGCCAGCAGCTACAGGAGGGGATCCACCCAGCCCCAGCATTTT.

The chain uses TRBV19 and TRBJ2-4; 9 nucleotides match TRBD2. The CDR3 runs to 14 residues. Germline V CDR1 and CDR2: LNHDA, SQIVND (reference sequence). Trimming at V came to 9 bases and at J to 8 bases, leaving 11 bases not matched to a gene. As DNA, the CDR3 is TGTGCCAGCGGGACTAGCTCCCAGAGGGACATTCAGTACTTC. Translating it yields CASGTSSQRDIQYF.

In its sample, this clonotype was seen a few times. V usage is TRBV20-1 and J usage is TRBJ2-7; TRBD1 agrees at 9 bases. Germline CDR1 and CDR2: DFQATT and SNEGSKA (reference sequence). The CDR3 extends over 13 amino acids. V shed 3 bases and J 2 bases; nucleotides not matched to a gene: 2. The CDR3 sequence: CSASWTGAYEQYF. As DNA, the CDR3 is TGCAGTGCTAGTTGGACAGGGGCCTACGAGCAGTACTTC.

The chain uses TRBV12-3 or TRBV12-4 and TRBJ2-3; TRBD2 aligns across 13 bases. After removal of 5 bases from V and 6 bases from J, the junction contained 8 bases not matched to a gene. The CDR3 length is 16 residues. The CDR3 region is CASSLGLAGAGDTQYF. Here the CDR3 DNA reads TGTGCCAGCAGTCTCGGACTAGCGGGAGCCGGGGATACGCAGTATTTT.

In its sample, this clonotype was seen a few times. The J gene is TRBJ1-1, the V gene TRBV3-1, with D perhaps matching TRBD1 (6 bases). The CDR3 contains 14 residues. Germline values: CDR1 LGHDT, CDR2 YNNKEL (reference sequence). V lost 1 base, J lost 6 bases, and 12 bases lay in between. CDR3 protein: CASSQVEGVAEAFF. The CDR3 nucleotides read TGTGCCAGCAGCCAAGTCGAGGGGGTCGCTGAAGCTTTCTTT.